A single sample is the source of the 20 T cell receptor beta chains below, sequenced in a study of blood T cells in healthy people across ages. A J-beta primer mix and a sample-barcoded 5' primer were used in a second PCR of roughly 6 to 12 cycles. MiXCR was run by TCRdb on the 5' RACE reads, yielding one entry per CDR3 protein. This table has roughly 720,000 distinct CDR3 sequences, approximately 55% appearing once. The sequencing input was blood. These TCRs come from an older man in good health.

This chain links TRBV20-1 with TRBJ2-5, with 7 bases identical to TRBD1. CDR1 and CDR2 from the germline V gene are DFQATT and SNEGSKA (reference sequence). The V segment lost 2 bases and the J segment 2 bases; nucleotides outside the gene matches: 5. The CDR3 extends over 14 amino acids. The CDR3 region has the DNA TGCAGTGCTAGAACCCCAGGGGGTCAAGAGACCCAGTACTTC. Its translation: CSARTPGGQETQYF.

The chain recombines TRBV3-1 with TRBJ1-1; D gene uncertain. The CDR3 totals 12 residues. V dropped 0 bases and J dropped 7 bases, with 6 bases sitting between them. Per germline, CDR1 LGHDT and CDR2 YNNKEL (reference sequence). CDR3 DNA: TGTGCCAGCAGCCAAGATCAACGTGAAGCTTTCTTT. Protein product: CASSQDQREAFF.

V usage is TRBV4-2 and J usage is TRBJ2-2; D not certain. The CDR3 sequence is 16 residues long. CDR1 LGHNA and CDR2 YNFKEQ come from the germline V gene. Trimming shortened V by 1 base and J by 0 bases, and 9 bases separated the two germline ends. DNA of the CDR3: TGTGCCAGCAGCCAAGTGGGCAGGTCGAACACCGGGGAGCTGTTTTTT. Its translation is CASSQVGRSNTGELFF.

This sequence joins TRBV3-1 and TRBJ1-6; no clear D. Germline V gene lookup returns CDR1 LGHDT and CDR2 YNNKEL (reference sequence). With 0 bases removed from V and 10 bases from J, the gap between germline ends came to 4 bases. The CDR3 contains 12 residues. CDR3 sequence (DNA): TGTGCCAGCAGCCAAGAAGAATCACCCCTCCACTTT. Its protein is CASSQEESPLHF.

The chain employs TRBV15 and TRBJ2-7; 12 bases line up with TRBD2. Germline V gene sequence: CDR1 LNHNV, CDR2 YYDKDF (reference sequence). The CDR3 consists of 20 residues. V dropped 1 base and J dropped 4; count of bases not matched to a gene: 17. The CDR3 sequence is CATSRGTGTSGRLPSYEQYF. The CDR3 DNA reads TGTGCCACCAGCAGAGGGACCGGGACTAGCGGGCGCTTACCCTCTTACGAGCAGTACTTC.

The chain uses TRBV7-6 and TRBJ2-7; 8 bases match TRBD1. With 0 bases clipped from V and 0 bases from J, the junction kept 4 bases outside the gene matches. CDR1 is SGHVS and CDR2 is FNYEAQ in the germline V gene. CDR3 length: 16 amino acids. CDR3 sequence: CASSLAGTGPSYEQYF. The CDR3 DNA follows: TGTGCCAGCAGCTTAGCCGGGACAGGTCCCTCCTACGAGCAGTACTTC.

V is TRBV7-2 and J is TRBJ2-6; D possibly corresponds to TRBD1 (5 bases). Looked up from germline, CDR1 is SGHTA and CDR2 is FQGNSA. Trimming removed 4 bases at V and 0 bases at J, with 13 bases between. CDR3 length equals 17 residues. The CDR3 region is CASSSPRQISGANVLTF. CDR3 DNA sequence: TGTGCCAGCAGCTCGCCACGACAGATCTCTGGGGCCAACGTCCTGACTTTC.

The rearrangement joins TRBV3-1 to TRBJ2-7; 8 bases are shared with TRBD1. V was pared by 3 bases and J by 5 bases, with 9 bases of the junction left unmatched. CDR3 length: 15 residues. Germline values: CDR1 LGHDT, CDR2 YNNKEL (reference sequence). Written as DNA, the CDR3 is TGTGCCAGCAGCCAGGACAGGGACAGCGTGCACGAGCAGTACTTC. Translating it yields CASSQDRDSVHEQYF.

This chain uses TRBV20-1 with TRBJ2-7; 8 bases match TRBD2. The CDR3 length is 14 residues. Germline loops: CDR1 DFQATT, CDR2 SNEGSKA (reference sequence). The J segment lost 5 bases and the V segment lost 0 bases, leaving 6 bases of the junction unmatched. The CDR3 nucleotides read TGCAGTGCTAGAGATCCCCGGACTAGCCACGAGCAGTACTTC. It encodes CSARDPRTSHEQYF.

The chain joins TRBV27 to TRBJ2-5; D not resolved. The CDR3 runs to 13 residues. The germline V gene has CDR1 MNHEY and CDR2 SMNVEV (reference sequence). The V gene lost 3 bases and the J gene lost 5 bases, with 10 bases spanning the gap. CDR3 nucleotides: TGTGCCAGCAGTTTTTTGCCCCAGGAGACCCAGTACTTC. It codes for CASSFLPQETQYF.

This clonotype was recorded once. The rearrangement joins TRBV3-1 to TRBJ2-1; 8 nucleotides match TRBD2. V shed 2 bases and J 3 bases; nucleotides not matched to a gene: 3. Germline loops: CDR1 LGHDT, CDR2 YNNKEL (reference sequence). The CDR3 consists of 15 residues. Here the CDR3 reads CASSQSSGIYNEQFF. The CDR3 DNA reads TGTGCCAGCAGCCAAAGTAGCGGGATCTACAATGAGCAGTTCTTC.

The chain recombines TRBV27 with TRBJ2-7; no clear D gene. CDR3 length: 13 residues. CDR1 is MNHEY, CDR2 SMNVEV, per germline (reference sequence). V lost 6 bases to trimming and J lost 4 bases, with 13 bases between them. In nucleotides, the CDR3 is TGTGCCAGCAGCCGGTTGGGCAATTACGAGCAGTACTTC. This gives the protein CASSRLGNYEQYF.

The chain is built from TRBV29-1 and TRBJ2-5, with 7 bases fitting TRBD2. The V gene end was trimmed by 6 bases and the J gene end by 3 bases; junction bases not matched to a gene: 4. The CDR3 has 12 amino acids. Looked up from germline, CDR1 is SQVTM and CDR2 is ANQGSEA. CDR3 amino acids: CSVGTSEETQYF. CDR3 bases: TGCAGCGTAGGAACTAGCGAAGAGACCCAGTACTTC.

Only a few counts were recorded for this clonotype. J is TRBJ2-5 and V is TRBV2; 7 nucleotides align to TRBD1. V shed 7 bases and J 7 bases; nucleotides not matched to a gene: 9. Germline CDR1 SNHLY, CDR2 FYNNEI. This CDR3 contains 13 residues. DNA of the CDR3: TGTGCCAGCACCGAGGGGGCCCCAGGGACCCAGTACTTC. Translation: CASTEGAPGTQYF.

The V call is TRBV5-1, the J call TRBJ1-6, with 7 positions matching TRBD1. The V and J ends lost 3 bases and 7 bases, in that order; junction bases with no gene match: 4. The CDR3 has 14 amino acids. From germline, CDR1 is SGHRS and CDR2 YFSETQ. Here the CDR3 DNA reads TGCGCCAGCAGCTACTCACAGGGGAATTCACCCCTCCACTTT. This translates into CASSYSQGNSPLHF.

This chain uses TRBV11-2 with TRBJ2-7; the match to TRBD2 covers 14 bases. V lost 3 bases to trimming and J lost 2 bases; unmatched junction nucleotides: 15. The CDR3 runs 20 residues. Germline V gives CDR1 SGHAT, CDR2 FQNNGV. The CDR3 loop is CASSFGTSGRGTREAYEQYF. CDR3 bases: TGTGCCAGCAGCTTCGGGACTAGCGGGAGAGGGACCAGGGAGGCCTACGAGCAGTACTTC.

This CDR3 is CAISERIAGGPGDTQYF. The CDR3 nucleotides are TGTGCCATCAGTGAGAGGATAGCGGGAGGGCCGGGAGATACGCAGTATTTT. The rearrangement joins TRBV10-3 to TRBJ2-3; 11 bases match TRBD2. The CDR3 totals 17 residues. V was clipped by 2 bases and J by 5 bases; unmatched bases: 9. Germline V lookup: CDR1 ENHRY, CDR2 SYGVKD.

The sample holds many counts of this clonotype. V gene TRBV20-1 combines with J gene TRBJ2-1; D not certain. Trimming took off 4 bases at V and 1 base at J, with 17 bases between the two ends. CDR1 and CDR2 from the germline V gene are DFQATT and SNEGSKA (reference sequence). The CDR3 is 16 residues long. The CDR3 nucleotides read TGCAGTGCTAATCCGGCTGGCAGATGGTCCTACAATGAGCAGTTCTTC. Encoded protein: CSANPAGRWSYNEQFF.

This clonotype was observed a few times. The chain uses TRBV20-1 and TRBJ2-5, with 9 bases fitting TRBD2. V lost 3 bases and J lost 4; bases outside the gene matches: 9. CDR1 DFQATT and CDR2 SNEGSKA come from the germline V gene (reference sequence). CDR3 length equals 15 residues. CDR3 in DNA: TGCAGTGCTAGGCCGGCGGGAGGGCCTCGAGAGACCCAGTACTTC. Translation: CSARPAGGPRETQYF.

V and J are TRBV9 and TRBJ2-3; D is unresolved. V was pared by 0 bases and J by 4 bases, with 9 bases between. The CDR3 is made up of 14 amino acids. Germline V gene sequence: CDR1 SGDLS, CDR2 YYNGEE. In DNA form, the CDR3 reads TGTGCCAGCAGCGTAGGGCCTCCGGCAGATACGCAGTATTTT. This codes for CASSVGPPADTQYF.